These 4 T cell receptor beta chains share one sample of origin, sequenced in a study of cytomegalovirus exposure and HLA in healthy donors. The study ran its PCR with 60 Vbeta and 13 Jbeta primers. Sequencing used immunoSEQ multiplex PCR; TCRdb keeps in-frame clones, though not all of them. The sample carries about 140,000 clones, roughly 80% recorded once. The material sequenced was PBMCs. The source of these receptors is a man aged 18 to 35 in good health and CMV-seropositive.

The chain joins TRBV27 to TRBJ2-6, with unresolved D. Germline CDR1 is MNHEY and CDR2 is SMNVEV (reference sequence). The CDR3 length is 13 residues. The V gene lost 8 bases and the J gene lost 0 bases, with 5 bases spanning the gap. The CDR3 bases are TGTGCCAGCCTCAGCTCTGGGGCCAACGTCCTGACTTTC. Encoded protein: CASLSSGANVLTF.

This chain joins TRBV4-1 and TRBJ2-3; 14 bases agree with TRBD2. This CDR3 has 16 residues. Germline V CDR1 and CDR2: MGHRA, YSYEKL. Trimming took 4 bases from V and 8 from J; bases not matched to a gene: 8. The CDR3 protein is CASSPEGLAGAPTQYF. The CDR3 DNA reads TGCGCCAGCAGCCCAGAGGGACTAGCGGGGGCGCCTACGCAGTATTTT.

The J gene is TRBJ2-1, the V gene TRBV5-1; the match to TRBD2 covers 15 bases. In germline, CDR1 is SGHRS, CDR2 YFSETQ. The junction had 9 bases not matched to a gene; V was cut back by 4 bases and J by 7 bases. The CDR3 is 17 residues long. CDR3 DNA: TGCGCCAGCAGCCGAAAACAAGGACTAGCGGGAGGGAATGAGCAGTTCTTC. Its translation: CASSRKQGLAGGNEQFF.

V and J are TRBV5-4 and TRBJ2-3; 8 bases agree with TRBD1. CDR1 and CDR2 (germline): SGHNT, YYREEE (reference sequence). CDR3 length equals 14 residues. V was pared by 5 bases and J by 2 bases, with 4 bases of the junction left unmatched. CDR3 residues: CASSGTGTTDTQYF. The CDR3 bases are TGTGCCAGCAGTGGGACAGGAACCACAGATACGCAGTATTTT.